At least ten counts were recorded for the clone carrying this TCR beta chain. Its antigen remains unknown. Coverage ceases 3 residues before the CDR3 finishes, and the germline J gene fills in the end. V lost 6 bases, J lost 0 bases, and 12 bases lay in between. The CDR3 has 13 residues. Germline V gene lookup returns CDR1 DFQATT and CDR2 SNEGSKA (reference sequence). Most patients and controls had Caucasian heritage. The source of the sample is a study of T cell clonality in common variable immunodeficiency. Findings of the study overall: What drives increased CVID clonality needs T cell subpopulation sequencing. Links between repertoire features and CVID complications were heterogeneity-limited. Shared TCRbeta clones were fewer between CVID subjects than controls.

The method was immunoSEQ multiplex PCR; TCRdb's version includes in-frame clones alone and lacks a portion of them. The sample offers roughly 60,000 clones and no singletons, the top ten holding roughly 1.7%. What was sequenced was peripheral blood mononuclear cells. The sequence came from a person aged 18 to 70 in good health. V and J are TRBV20-1 and TRBJ2-7, with D tentatively TRBD1 (6 bases). CDR3 bases read: TGCAGTGCCAGACAGGCCAACTCCTACGAG. Its translation is CSARQANSYE. The CDR3 in its entirety is CSARQANSYEQYF.